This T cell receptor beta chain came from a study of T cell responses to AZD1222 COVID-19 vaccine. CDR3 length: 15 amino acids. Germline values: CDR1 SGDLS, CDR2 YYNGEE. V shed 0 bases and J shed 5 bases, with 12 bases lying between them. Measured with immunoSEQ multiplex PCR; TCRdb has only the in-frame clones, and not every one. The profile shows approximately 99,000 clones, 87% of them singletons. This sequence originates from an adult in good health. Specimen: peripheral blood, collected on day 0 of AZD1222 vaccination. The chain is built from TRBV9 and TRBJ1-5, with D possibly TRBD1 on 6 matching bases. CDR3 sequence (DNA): TGTGCCAGCAGCGTAGACGGGACATCCCATCAGCCCCAGCATTTT. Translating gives CASSVDGTSHQPQHF.